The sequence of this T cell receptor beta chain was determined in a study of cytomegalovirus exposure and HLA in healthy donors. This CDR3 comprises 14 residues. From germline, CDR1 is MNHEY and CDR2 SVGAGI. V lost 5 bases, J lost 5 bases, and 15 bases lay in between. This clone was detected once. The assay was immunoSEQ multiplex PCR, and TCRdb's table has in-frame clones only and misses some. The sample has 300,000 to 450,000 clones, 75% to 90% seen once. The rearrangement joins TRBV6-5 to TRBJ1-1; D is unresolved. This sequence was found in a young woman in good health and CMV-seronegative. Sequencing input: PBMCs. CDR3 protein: CASSIEGMGTEAFF. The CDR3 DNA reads TGTGCCAGCAGTATAGAGGGAATGGGAACTGAAGCTTTCTTT.